Presented here are 2 T cell receptor beta chains from one specimen sequenced in a study of shared clonotypes between healthy human individuals. The protocol was immunoSEQ multiplex PCR, while the TCRdb copy is restricted to in-frame clones and leaves out a portion. The sample has almost 700,000 clones; roughly 94% are singletons. The naive CD8 population came from CD45RO-negative cells selected for CCR7, without terminally differentiated effector memory CD45RA+ cells. The sample taken for sequencing was naive CD8+ T cells sorted from blood. Receptor source: a man aged 25-45 years in good health.

This clone occurred once. The chain carries TRBV6-6 and TRBJ2-7; TRBD2 agrees at 8 bases. In germline, CDR1 is MNHNY, CDR2 SVGAGI (reference sequence). J lost 0 bases, V lost 5 bases, and 6 bases had no gene match. This CDR3 region has 15 residues. CDR3 amino acids: CASSPRGGTSYEQYF. The CDR3 nucleotides read TGTGCCAGCAGTCCTCGGGGGGGCACCTCCTACGAGCAGTACTTC.

The chain recombines TRBV27 with TRBJ2-7, with TRBD1 matching 8 bases. The V and J ends lost 5 bases and 2 bases, in that order; junction bases with no gene match: 5. Germline V gives CDR1 MNHEY, CDR2 SMNVEV (reference sequence). This CDR3 comprises 14 residues. This CDR3 reads CASSVDRGTYEQYF. The DNA of the CDR3 is TGTGCCAGCAGTGTCGACAGGGGCACCTACGAGCAGTACTTC.